The 10 T cell receptor beta chains presented below share a single source sample, sequenced in a study of T cells in Graves' hyperthyroidism and ophthalmopathy. What was amplified from RNA transcripts were TCR beta CDR3 regions. HTBI primers were used for first-round RT-PCR of the TCR CDR3. TCRdb analysed the multiplex PCR reads with MiXCR anew, one entry per CDR3 protein. The sample records approximately 610,000 distinct CDR3 sequences, around 15% being singletons. The sequenced material came from blood. These receptors were taken from a woman in her thirties or forties with Graves' ophthalmopathy.

The rearrangement joins TRBV4-1 to TRBJ2-5; D unclear. Germline loops: CDR1 MGHRA, CDR2 YSYEKL. V lost 3 bases to trimming and J lost 2 bases, with 13 bases between them. This CDR3 has 15 residues. The CDR3 nucleotides read TGCGCCAGCAGCCATCTCGAGACACAACAAGAGACCCAGTACTTC. Residues: CASSHLETQQETQYF.

The V call is TRBV19, the J call TRBJ1-1; 7 bases line up with TRBD1. The J segment lost 5 bases and the V segment lost 6 bases, leaving 12 bases of the junction unmatched. The CDR3 spans 15 residues. From germline, CDR1 is LNHDA and CDR2 SQIVND (reference sequence). CDR3 sequence reads: CASSTNRGSRTEAFF. DNA of the CDR3: TGTGCCAGTAGCACAAACAGGGGCTCGCGTACTGAAGCTTTCTTT.

This clonotype was observed at least ten times. Written as DNA, the CDR3 is TGTGCCAGTAGTCCTCGTTCGACAGAGCCCCAGCATTTT. This gives the protein CASSPRSTEPQHF. This chain links TRBV19 with TRBJ1-5, with TRBD1 as a possible D gene (5 bases). The CDR3 is 13 amino acids. The V end was cut by 5 bases, the J end by 8 bases, with 13 bases between. CDR1 and CDR2 (germline): LNHDA, SQIVND (reference sequence).

This chain joins TRBV20-1 and TRBJ2-7; D is possibly TRBD1 (5 bases). This CDR3 has 18 amino acids. Germline values: CDR1 DFQATT, CDR2 SNEGSKA (reference sequence). Trimming cost V 0 bases and J 4 bases, with 25 bases left between them. This CDR3 reads CSARDLGTLDNRPYEQYF. The CDR3, as DNA: TGCAGTGCTAGAGATTTAGGCACTTTGGACAATCGCCCGTACGAGCAGTACTTC.

Many counts were recorded for this clonotype. The gene calls are TRBV28 and TRBJ2-2, with unresolved D. V was trimmed by 7 bases and J by 0 bases, leaving 3 bases between them. Per germline, CDR1 MDHEN and CDR2 SYDVKM. This CDR3 has 12 residues. The CDR3 DNA sequence: TGTGCCAGCATGCCGAACACCGGGGAGCTGTTTTTT. Its protein product is CASMPNTGELFF.

This clonotype was picked up many times. The J gene is TRBJ1-2, the V gene TRBV30, with TRBD1 matching 7 bases. Germline CDR1 GTSNPN, CDR2 SVGIG (reference sequence). The V gene end was trimmed by 4 bases and the J gene end by 10 bases; junction bases not matched to a gene: 9. The CDR3 consists of 12 residues. The CDR3: CAWTLSGTDYTF. Written as DNA, the CDR3 is TGTGCCTGGACCTTATCGGGGACAGACTACACCTTC. Drawing the rest from reference TRBV30 and TRBJ1-2, the complete variable domain is SQTIHQWPATLVQPVGSPLSLECTVEGTSNPNLYWYRQAAGRGLQLLFYSVGIGQISSEVPQNLSASRPQDRQFILSSKKLLLSDSGFYLCAWTLSGTDYTFGSGTRLTVV.

In its sample, this clonotype was seen many times. The chain has TRBV7-3 and TRBJ2-2; 13 nucleotides match TRBD2. The trim removed 5 bases at V and 4 bases at J, leaving 4 bases unmatched. Germline V CDR1 and CDR2: SGHTA, FQGTGA. The CDR3 covers 16 residues. The DNA of the CDR3 is TGTGCCAGCAGCCCCACTAGCGGGAGGGCCACCGGGGAGCTGTTTTTT. Its translation is CASSPTSGRATGELFF.

This clonotype was seen at least ten times. The rearrangement joins TRBV10-3 to TRBJ1-1; D gene uncertain. Germline loops: CDR1 ENHRY, CDR2 SYGVKD. Trimming cost V 3 bases and J 0 bases, with 5 bases left between them. The CDR3 runs 13 residues. CDR3 sequence (DNA): TGTGCCATCAGTGATCCGGTGAACACTGAAGCTTTCTTT. As protein: CAISDPVNTEAFF.

This clonotype was observed at least ten times. The gene calls are TRBV20-1 and TRBJ1-1; 9 nucleotides match TRBD1. The CDR3 consists of 13 residues. The germline V gene has CDR1 DFQATT and CDR2 SNEGSKA (reference sequence). J gave up 3 bases and V 8 bases, and 7 bases lay outside the gene matches. CDR3 in DNA: TGCAGTTCCATCCGGACAGGGGACACTGAAGCTTTCTTT. This gives the protein CSSIRTGDTEAFF.

This clonotype was seen a few times. The chain joins TRBV30 to TRBJ1-1; 7 bases line up with TRBD1. Trimming removed 3 bases from V and 1 base from J; junction bases left unmatched: 2. The CDR3 consists of 13 residues. In germline, CDR1 is GTSNPN, CDR2 SVGIG (reference sequence). The CDR3 sequence is CAWRWDRNTEAFF. The CDR3 DNA is TGTGCCTGGAGATGGGACAGGAACACTGAAGCTTTCTTT. Full variable domain (outside the CDR3, taken from reference TRBV30 and TRBJ1-1): SQTIHQWPATLVQPVGSPLSLECTVEGTSNPNLYWYRQAAGRGLQLLFYSVGIGQISSEVPQNLSASRPQDRQFILSSKKLLLSDSGFYLCAWRWDRNTEAFFGQGTRLTVV.